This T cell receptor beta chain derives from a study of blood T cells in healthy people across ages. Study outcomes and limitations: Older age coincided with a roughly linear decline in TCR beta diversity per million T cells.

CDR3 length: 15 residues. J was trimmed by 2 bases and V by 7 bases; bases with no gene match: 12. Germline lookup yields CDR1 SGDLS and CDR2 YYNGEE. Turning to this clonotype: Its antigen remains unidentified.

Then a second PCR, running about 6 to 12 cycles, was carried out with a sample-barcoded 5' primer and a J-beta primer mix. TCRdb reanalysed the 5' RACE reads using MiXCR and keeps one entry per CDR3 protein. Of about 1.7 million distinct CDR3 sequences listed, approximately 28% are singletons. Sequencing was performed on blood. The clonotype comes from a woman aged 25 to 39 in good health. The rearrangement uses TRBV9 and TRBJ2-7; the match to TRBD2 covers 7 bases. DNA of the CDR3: TGTGCCAGCTCAAGCTTCCCGGGAGGAACCTACGAGCAGTACTTC. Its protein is CASSSFPGGTYEQYF.